The TCR beta chain under discussion was sequenced for a study of cytomegalovirus exposure and HLA in healthy donors. Whole-study findings and limits: The authors enumerated 180 or so TCR beta chains as linked to cytomegalovirus. HLA allele associations emerged for under 20,000 TCR beta sequences in a later analysis, at 0.05 false discovery rate.

Likely unrecorded immune exposures existed in these nominally healthy donors. Germline V gene data show CDR1 as SQVTM and CDR2 as ANQGSEA. This CDR3 is 13 amino acids long. V was pared by 5 bases and J by 1 base, with 11 bases between. 13 Jbeta primers and 60 Vbeta primers were used for the PCR. Profiled with immunoSEQ multiplex PCR; TCRdb holds only in-frame clones, not every one. The profile shows about 110,000 clones, around 77% of them singletons. Regarding this clone: The antigen is unknown.

The origin of this receptor is a woman younger than 45 in good health and CMV-seropositive. Specimen: PBMCs. The rearrangement links TRBV29-1 to TRBJ2-5; a weak D match, TRBD1 (5 bases). The CDR3 is CSVPTALQETQYF. The CDR3 DNA is TGCAGCGTTCCGACAGCCCTCCAAGAGACCCAGTACTTC.